The rows below give T cell receptor beta chains drawn from one sample of a study of control samples from healthy donors and cancer patients. The method was immunoSEQ multiplex PCR; TCRdb's version includes in-frame clones alone and lacks a portion of them. The sample lists roughly 450,000 clones, over 75% occurring once. The sequenced material came from PBMCs. The receptors shown here come from a man aged 35-49 years with head and neck cancer. The CDR3 runs from the conserved cysteine through the conserved F or W. The D gene is left open where the match is weak. Clone size is shown for a subset of rows, as once, few, many or a class of expanded clone.

abundance | j_gene | v_gene | d_gene | CDR3nt | CDR3aa
. | TRBJ2-2 | TRBV7-9 | TRBD1 | TGTGCCAGCAGCTTAGCGACAGGGGACCTATTGAACACCGGGGAGCTGTTTTTT | CASSLATGDLLNTGELFF
. | TRBJ1-6 | TRBV19 | TRBD1 | TGTGCCAGTAGTAGAGGGACAGCCTATAATTCACCCCTCCACTTT | CASSRGTAYNSPLHF
. | TRBJ1-1 | TRBV7-2 | . | TGTGCCAGCAGCCGGGGGGGAGGGAACACTGAAGCTTTCTTT | CASSRGGGNTEAFF
. | TRBJ2-3 | TRBV5-6 | . | TGTGCCAGCAGCTTGGGTCGGGCCCTAGATACGCAGTATTTT | CASSLGRALDTQYF
. | TRBJ1-5 | TRBV4-1 | . | TGCGCCAGCAGCCAAGCCCGACAACCGGGCAATCAGCCCCAGCATTTT | CASSQARQPGNQPQHF
once | TRBJ1-6 | TRBV28 | TRBD1 | TGTGCCAGCCGACAGGGAGTAGGAAATTCACCCCTCCACTTT | CASRQGVGNSPLHF
. | TRBJ2-1 | TRBV5-1 | TRBD1 | TGCGCCAGCAGTTCCGGACCGGACAGGGGATCCAATGAGCAGTTCTTC | CASSSGPDRGSNEQFF
. | TRBJ1-1 | TRBV29-1 | TRBD1 | TGCAGCGTTGACGGAGGACAGGGGCCGAACACTGAAGCTTTCTTT | CSVDGGQGPNTEAFF
. | TRBJ2-3 | TRBV5-4 | TRBD2 | TGTGCCAGCAGCGGGGTTAGCGGGGGGGCCGGAGATACGCAGTATTTT | CASSGVSGGAGDTQYF
. | TRBJ2-3 | TRBV14 | . | TGTGCCAGCAGCCTTCTTGGGGGAGGCATCACAGATACGCAGTATTTT | CASSLLGGGITDTQYF
. | TRBJ2-5 | TRBV5-8 | . | TGTGCCAGCAGCTCTTCCTGGGCCCAAGAGACCCAGTACTTC | CASSSSWAQETQYF
. | TRBJ2-3 | TRBV5-4 | TRBD1 | TGTGCCAGCAGCTCCGGGACAGCGTACACAGATACGCAGTATTTT | CASSSGTAYTDTQYF
. | TRBJ2-1 | TRBV11-2 | . | TGTGCCAGCAGCTTAGTCAACAATGAGCAGTTCTTC | CASSLVNNEQFF
many | TRBJ2-7 | TRBV4-2 | TRBD2 | TGTGCCAGCAGCCAAGATACCGGGACTAGCTACGAGCAGTACTTC | CASSQDTGTSYEQYF
once | TRBJ2-7 | TRBV19 | . | TGTGCCAGTAGCTTCAACAGGAACTACGAGCAGTACTTC | CASSFNRNYEQYF